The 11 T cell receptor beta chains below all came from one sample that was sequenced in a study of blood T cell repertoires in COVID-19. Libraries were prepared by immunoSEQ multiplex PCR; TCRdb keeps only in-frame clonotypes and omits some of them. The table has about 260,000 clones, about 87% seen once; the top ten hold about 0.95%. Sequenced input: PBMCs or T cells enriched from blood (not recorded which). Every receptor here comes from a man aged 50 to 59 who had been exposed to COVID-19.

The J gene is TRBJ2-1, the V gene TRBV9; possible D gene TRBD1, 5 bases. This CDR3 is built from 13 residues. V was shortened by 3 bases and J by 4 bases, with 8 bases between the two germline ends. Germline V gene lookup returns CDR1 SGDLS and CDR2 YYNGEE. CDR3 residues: CASSGRQYNEQFF. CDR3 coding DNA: TGTGCCAGCAGCGGTCGACAGTACAATGAGCAGTTCTTC.

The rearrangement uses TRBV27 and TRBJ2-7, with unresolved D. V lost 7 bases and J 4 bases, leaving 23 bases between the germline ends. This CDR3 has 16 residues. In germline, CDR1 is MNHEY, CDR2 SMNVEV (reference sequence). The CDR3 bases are TGTGCCAGCAACCCCGGTCGGGTGACGAGTATTTACGAGCAGTACTTC. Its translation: CASNPGRVTSIYEQYF.

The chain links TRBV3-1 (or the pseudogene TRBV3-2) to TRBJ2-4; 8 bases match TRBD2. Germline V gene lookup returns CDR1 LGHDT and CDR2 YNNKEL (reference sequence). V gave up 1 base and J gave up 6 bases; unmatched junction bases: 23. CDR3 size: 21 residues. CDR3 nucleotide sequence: TGTGCCAGCAGCCAAGTTCTAGCGCGGGAGGACCGAGGGAACCACTTAAACATTCAGTACTTC. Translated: CASSQVLAREDRGNHLNIQYF.

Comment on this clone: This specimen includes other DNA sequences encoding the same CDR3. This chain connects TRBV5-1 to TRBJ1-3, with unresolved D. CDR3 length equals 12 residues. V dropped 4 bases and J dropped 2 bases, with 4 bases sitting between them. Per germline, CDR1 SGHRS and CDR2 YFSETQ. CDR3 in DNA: TGCGCCAGCAGCCTACCTGGAAACACCATATATTTT. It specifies CASSLPGNTIYF. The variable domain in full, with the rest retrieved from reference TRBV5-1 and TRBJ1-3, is KAGVTQTPRYLIKTRGQQVTLSCSPISGHRSVSWYQQTPGQGLQFLFEYFSETQRNKGNFPGRFSGRQFSNSRSEMNVSTLELGDSALYLCASSLPGNTIYFGEGSWLTVV.

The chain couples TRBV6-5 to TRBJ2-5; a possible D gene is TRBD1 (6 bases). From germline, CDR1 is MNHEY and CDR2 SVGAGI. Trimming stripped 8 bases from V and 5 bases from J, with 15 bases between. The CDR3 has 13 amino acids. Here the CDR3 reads CASYKGGDETQYF. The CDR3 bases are TGTGCCAGCTACAAAGGGGGTGACGAGACCCAGTACTTC.

CDR3 sequence reads: CASSSPQAFEETQYF. The CDR3 DNA is TGTGCCAGCTCCTCCCCTCAAGCCTTTGAGGAGACCCAGTACTTC. The V and J genes are TRBV28 and TRBJ2-5; D gene ambiguous. Germline V gene sequence: CDR1 MDHEN, CDR2 SYDVKM. The CDR3 contains 15 residues. V dropped 8 bases and J dropped 5 bases, with 21 bases sitting between them. The entire variable domain, with the rest obtained from reference TRBV28 and TRBJ2-5, is as follows: DVKVTQSSRYLVKRTGEKVFLECVQDMDHENMFWYRQDPGLGLRLIYFSYDVKMKEKGDIPEGYSVSREKKERFSLILESASTNQTSMYLCASSSPQAFEETQYFGPGTRLLVL.

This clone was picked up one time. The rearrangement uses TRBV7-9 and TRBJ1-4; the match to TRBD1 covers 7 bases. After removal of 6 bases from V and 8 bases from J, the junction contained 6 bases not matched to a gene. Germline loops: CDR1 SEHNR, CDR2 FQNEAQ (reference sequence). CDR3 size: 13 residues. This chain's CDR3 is CASSIMTGEKLFF. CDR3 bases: TGTGCCAGCAGTATAATGACAGGGGAAAAACTGTTTTTT.

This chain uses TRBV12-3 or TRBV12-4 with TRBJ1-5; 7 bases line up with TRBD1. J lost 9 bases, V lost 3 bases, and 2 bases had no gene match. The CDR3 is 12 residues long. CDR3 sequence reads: CASSFQGVPQHF. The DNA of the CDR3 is TGTGCCAGCAGTTTTCAGGGGGTGCCCCAGCATTTT.

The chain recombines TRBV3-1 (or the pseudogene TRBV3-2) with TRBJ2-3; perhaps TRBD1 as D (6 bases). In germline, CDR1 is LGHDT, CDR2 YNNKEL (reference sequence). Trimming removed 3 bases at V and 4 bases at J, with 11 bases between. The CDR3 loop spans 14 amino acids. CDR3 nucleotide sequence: TGTGCCAGCAGCCACGGACAGATCGCAGATACGCAGTATTTT. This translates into CASSHGQIADTQYF.

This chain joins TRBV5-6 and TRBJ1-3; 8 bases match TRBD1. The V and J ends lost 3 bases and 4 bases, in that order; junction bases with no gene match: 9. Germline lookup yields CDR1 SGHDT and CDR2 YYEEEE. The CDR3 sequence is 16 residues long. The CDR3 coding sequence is TGTGCCAGCAGCTCCCGGACAGGGTACTTCGGAAACACCATATATTTT. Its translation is CASSSRTGYFGNTIYF. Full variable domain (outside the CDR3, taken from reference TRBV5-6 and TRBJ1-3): DAGVTQSPTHLIKTRGQQVTLRCSPKSGHDTVSWYQQALGQGPQFIFQYYEEEERQRGNFPDRFSGHQFPNYSSELNVNALLLGDSALYLCASSSRTGYFGNTIYFGEGSWLTVV.

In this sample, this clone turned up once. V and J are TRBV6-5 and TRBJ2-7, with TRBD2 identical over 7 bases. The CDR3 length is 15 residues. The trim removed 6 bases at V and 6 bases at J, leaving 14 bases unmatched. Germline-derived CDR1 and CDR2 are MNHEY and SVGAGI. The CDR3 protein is CASSSASGKAFEQYV. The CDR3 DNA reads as TGTGCCAGCAGCTCCGCTAGCGGCAAGGCCTTCGAGCAGTACGTC.